This T cell receptor (beta chain) was sequenced in a study of identical twins. This clonotype occurred many times. This CDR3 is 14 amino acids long. The V end was cut by 3 bases, the J end by 7 bases, with 13 bases between. One entry per CDR3 protein results from TCRdb running MiXCR on the 5' RACE reads. The sample shows around 230,000 distinct CDR3 sequences, approximately 7.1% of them seen only once. The same sample was also studied in work on T cells expressing NK-cell markers.

This sequence joins TRBV12-3 or TRBV12-4 and TRBJ1-5; D not certain. Sequencing was carried out using CD8+ T cells sorted from blood. The sequence was collected from a young woman in good health. The CDR3: CASSFGSFWQPQHF. The CDR3 DNA is TGTGCCAGCAGTTTTGGTAGTTTCTGGCAGCCCCAGCATTTT.